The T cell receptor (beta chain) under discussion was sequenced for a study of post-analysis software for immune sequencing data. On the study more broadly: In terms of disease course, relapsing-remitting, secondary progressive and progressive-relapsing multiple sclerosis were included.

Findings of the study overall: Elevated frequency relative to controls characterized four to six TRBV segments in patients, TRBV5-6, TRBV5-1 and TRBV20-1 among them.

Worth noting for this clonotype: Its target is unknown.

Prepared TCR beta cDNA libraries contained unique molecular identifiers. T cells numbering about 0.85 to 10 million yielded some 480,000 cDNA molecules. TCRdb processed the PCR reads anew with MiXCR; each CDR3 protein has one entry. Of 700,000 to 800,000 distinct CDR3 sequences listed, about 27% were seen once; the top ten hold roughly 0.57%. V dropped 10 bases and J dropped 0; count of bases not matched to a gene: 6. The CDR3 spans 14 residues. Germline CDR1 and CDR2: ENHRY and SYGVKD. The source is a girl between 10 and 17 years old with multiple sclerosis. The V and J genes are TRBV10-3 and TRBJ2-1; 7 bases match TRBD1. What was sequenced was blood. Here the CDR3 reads CATDRDSSYNEQFF. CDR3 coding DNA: TGTGCCACCGACAGGGATAGCTCCTACAATGAGCAGTTCTTC.